Listed below are T cell receptor beta chains from one sample, sequenced in a study of cytomegalovirus exposure and HLA in healthy donors. Assay used: immunoSEQ multiplex PCR; TCRdb lists only in-frame clones, some missing. Altogether 110,000 to 150,000 clones are present, roughly 75% being singletons, with the ten largest covering 2% to 2.5%. Source material: PBMCs. All receptors derive from a man aged 25-45 years in good health and CMV-seronegative. Each CDR3 is given with its conserved first and last residue. The D gene is left open where the match is weak. Clone size, where shown, is once, few, many, or a class for clones that have expanded.

>15|NA|TRBJ1-5|TRBV5-1|NA
TGCGCCAGCAGCATCGGCGGGGGGGAGAATCAGCCCCAGCATTTT
CASSIGGGENQPQHF
>17|NA|TRBJ2-1|TRBV4-2|TRBD2
TGTGCCAGCAGCGCCCGACTAGCGGGAGGGTTCTACAATGAGCAGTTCTTC
CASSARLAGGFYNEQFF
>14|NA|TRBJ2-7|TRBV6-1|TRBD1
TGTGCCAGCAGTGTCGGACAGGTAACCTACGAGCAGTACTTC
CASSVGQVTYEQYF
>13|once|TRBJ2-2|TRBV5-1|NA
TGCGCCAGCAGCTTGGGGGAGACCGGGGAGCTGTTTTTT
CASSLGETGELFF
>13|NA|TRBJ2-1|TRBV7-3|NA
TGTGCCAGCAGCCCCCGACCGGGCAATGAGCAGTTCTTC
CASSPRPGNEQFF
>16|once|TRBJ1-6|TRBV19|TRBD1
TGTGCCAGTAGTATCCTCCTACAGGGGACCGGGTCACCCCTCCACTTT
CASSILLQGTGSPLHF
>15|NA|TRBJ1-1|TRBV5-1|TRBD1
TGCGCCAGCAGCCTAAGACAGGGGGCGGGGACTGAAGCTTTCTTT
CASSLRQGAGTEAFF
>15|NA|TRBJ1-1|TRBV4-2|NA
TGTGCCAGCAGCCAAGCGATATCAGGGGTAACTGAAGCTTTCTTT
CASSQAISGVTEAFF
>13|NA|TRBJ1-2|TRBV29-1|TRBD1
TGCAGCGTTGAAGCCAGGGGGTTACGTGGCTACCCCTTC
CSVEARGLRGYPF
>14|NA|TRBJ2-7|TRBV9|NA
TGTGCCAGCAGCGACGGGACCAGGGGCTACGAGCAGTACTTC
CASSDGTRGYEQYF
>15|NA|TRBJ1-2|TRBV6-1|TRBD1
TGTGCCAGCATTGACTGGACAGGGGGTAACTATGGCTACCCCTTC
CASIDWTGGNYGYPF
>14|NA|TRBJ2-7|TRBV5-6|TRBD2
TGTGCCAACAGCACTGGGGGGGGCTCCTACGAGCAGTACTTC
CANSTGGGSYEQYF
>17|many|TRBJ2-3|TRBV4-2|NA
TGTGCCAGCAGCCAAGATTGGAGTGCCACTAGCACAGATACGCAGTATTTT
CASSQDWSATSTDTQYF
>14|NA|TRBJ1-2|TRBV19|TRBD1
TGTGCCAGTAGTACATGGACAGGGAACTATGGCTACACCTTC
CASSTWTGNYGYTF
>16|NA|TRBJ2-2|TRBV27|TRBD1
TGTGCCAGCAGTTTACGCCCGAAAAACAGGGGCGGGGAGCTGTTTTTT
CASSLRPKNRGGELFF
>16|NA|TRBJ2-1|TRBV7-6|TRBD1
TGTGCCAGCAGCTTAGTTAACAGGGGTAGGGGGAATGAGCAGTTCTTC
CASSLVNRGRGNEQFF
>15|NA|TRBJ2-7|TRBV19|NA
TGTGCCAGTAGTGTGAATAGCGGAAGCTCCTACGAGCAGTACTTC
CASSVNSGSSYEQYF
>16|NA|TRBJ2-1|TRBV5-1|NA
TGCGCCAGCAGCTTGGAAGCGCAGAACGAGTACAATGAGCAGTTCTTC
CASSLEAQNEYNEQFF
>13|few|TRBJ2-1|TRBV5-1|NA
TGCGCCAGCAGCCCCGAACAGGGATGGGAGCAGTTCTTC
CASSPEQGWEQFF
>16|NA|TRBJ1-5|TRBV18|NA
TGTGCCAGCTCACAGGGGAGGACCCATAGCAATCAGCCCCAGCATTTT
CASSQGRTHSNQPQHF
>13|NA|TRBJ2-5|TRBV6-6|NA
TGTGCCAGCAGTGGGACTCGTCAAGAGACCCAGTACTTC
CASSGTRQETQYF
>14|NA|TRBJ2-3|TRBV5-1|NA
TGCGCCAGCAGCCTTTCACGGGACACAGATACGCAGTATTTT
CASSLSRDTDTQYF
>16|NA|TRBJ2-1|TRBV5-6|TRBD1
TGTGCCAGCAGCTCCTTGGACAGGGGCTCCTACAATGAGCAGTTCTTC
CASSSLDRGSYNEQFF
>13|NA|TRBJ2-7|TRBV28|TRBD1
TGTGCCAGCAGTTTACAGGGGGCCTACGAGCAGTACTTC
CASSLQGAYEQYF
>13|NA|TRBJ2-4|TRBV2|NA
TGTGCCAGCAGTGTCAGGGCCCAAAACATTCAGTACTTC
CASSVRAQNIQYF
>12|NA|TRBJ2-7|TRBV27|TRBD1
TGTGCCAGCGGACAGGGACCCTACGAGCAGTACTTC
CASGQGPYEQYF
>16|NA|TRBJ2-7|TRBV6-5|NA
TGTGCCAGCAGTTTGGGACAGTGGGGGGCCCCCTACGAGCAGTACTTC
CASSLGQWGAPYEQYF
>15|NA|TRBJ1-5|TRBV9|NA
TGTGCCAGCAGCGTCGGGGGTTGGAGCAATCAGCCCCAGCATTTT
CASSVGGWSNQPQHF
>16|NA|TRBJ2-1|TRBV9|TRBD2
TGTGCCAGCAGCGCCCCCGGGACTAGTTTTGGGAATGAGCAGTTCTTC
CASSAPGTSFGNEQFF
>15|NA|TRBJ2-2|TRBV10-3|NA
TGTGCCATCAGTGAAACCCCGGGGATCGCCGGGGAGCTGTTTTTT
CAISETPGIAGELFF
>15|NA|TRBJ2-5|TRBV7-8|NA
TGTGCCAGCAGCTTGACCAGGGTGGGAAAAGAGACCCAGTACTTC
CASSLTRVGKETQYF
>17|NA|TRBJ2-3|TRBV11-2|TRBD1
TGTGCCAGCAGCTTTCTCTTCGGACAGGGAGGAACGGATACGCAGTATTTT
CASSFLFGQGGTDTQYF
>16|once|TRBJ1-1|TRBV5-3|TRBD1
TGTGCCAGAAGCTCCGAGGGACAGGGTAAGAACACTGAAGCTTTCTTT
CARSSEGQGKNTEAFF
>14|NA|TRBJ1-5|TRBV5-1|TRBD1
TGCGCCAGCAGCTCGACAGGGGGTCTGGAGCCCCAGCATTTT
CASSSTGGLEPQHF
>16|NA|TRBJ2-4|TRBV28|TRBD1
TGTGCCAGCAGTTTATCCATTATTAGGGGGCGGGACATTCAGTACTTC
CASSLSIIRGRDIQYF
>16|few|TRBJ1-4|TRBV5-1|NA
TGCGCCAGCAGCTTGGGACTTTGGCAGGGAGGGGAAAAACTGTTTTTT
CASSLGLWQGGEKLFF
>16|NA|TRBJ2-7|TRBV4-1|TRBD2
TGCGCCAGCAGCCTCGACAGCGGGGCGACTCCCTACGAGCAGTACTTC
CASSLDSGATPYEQYF
>14|NA|TRBJ2-7|TRBV6-1|NA
TGTGCCAGCAGTGAAGGGAGGGGGCAGAACGAGCAGTACTTC
CASSEGRGQNEQYF
>15|few|TRBJ2-7|TRBV4-1|TRBD2
TGCGCCAGCAGCCAAGATACGAGCGGGGGCTACGAGCAGTACTTC
CASSQDTSGGYEQYF
>16|NA|TRBJ2-1|TRBV25-1|TRBD2
TGTGCCAGCAGTGAACTAGCGGGGGACTCCTACAATGAGCAGTTCTTC
CASSELAGDSYNEQFF
>15|NA|TRBJ1-2|TRBV9|NA
TGTGCCAGCAGCGTAGTCCCAGGGACTAACTATGGCTACACCTTC
CASSVVPGTNYGYTF
>14|NA|TRBJ2-1|TRBV19|NA
TGTGCCAGTAGTCCCCGCGGGATAAACAATGAGCAGTTCTTC
CASSPRGINNEQFF
>14|few|TRBJ1-1|TRBV6-6|NA
TGTGCCAGCAGATATGGGACATCTGACCTCGATGCTTTCTTT
CASRYGTSDLDAFF
>15|NA|TRBJ1-1|TRBV6-1|NA
TGTGCCAGCAGTGACGTGAGGATGCTGAACACTGAAGCTTTCTTT
CASSDVRMLNTEAFF
>13|NA|TRBJ1-2|TRBV6-5|NA
TGTGCCAGCAGTTACTCGCGCCCGTCCGGCTACACCTTC
CASSYSRPSGYTF
>14|NA|TRBJ1-1|TRBV6-6|NA
TGTGCCAGCAGTTCTCAACAGGGGAACACTGAAGCTTTCTTT
CASSSQQGNTEAFF